Listed below are T cell receptor beta chains from one sample, sequenced in a study of blood T cells in healthy people across ages. TCRdb used MiXCR to reprocess the 5' RACE reads, holding one entry per CDR3 protein. The sample yields hundreds of thousands of distinct CDR3 sequences, roughly 20% seen once. The sequenced material came from blood. The receptors were gathered from an older man in good health. Each CDR3 is given with its conserved first and last residue. Each record gives: D gene, J gene, clone size, V gene, CDR3 protein, CDR3 DNA. The D gene is left open where the match is weak. Expanded clones are given a class, and other clones once, few, many or no size at all.

d_call: .
j_call: TRBJ2-4
clone_size: many
v_call: TRBV2
cdr3_aa: CASSRLAKNIQYF
cdr3_nt: TGTGCCAGCTCGAGATTAGCCAAAAACATTCAGTACTTC

d_call: TRBD2
j_call: TRBJ2-1
clone_size: few
v_call: TRBV9
cdr3_aa: CASSVGTSGHQQFF
cdr3_nt: TGTGCCAGCAGCGTAGGGACTAGCGGACATCAGCAGTTCTTC

d_call: .
j_call: TRBJ1-3
clone_size: .
v_call: TRBV7-2
cdr3_aa: CASSSSPRVTSGNTIYF
cdr3_nt: TGTGCCAGCAGCTCTTCGCCTCGGGTGACCTCTGGAAACACCATATATTTT

d_call: .
j_call: TRBJ2-1
clone_size: .
v_call: TRBV21-1
cdr3_aa: CASSKVGNLAGPYNEQFF
cdr3_nt: TGTGCCAGCAGCAAAGTCGGGAATCTAGCGGGGCCTTACAATGAGCAGTTCTTC

d_call: TRBD2
j_call: TRBJ2-7
clone_size: few
v_call: TRBV28
cdr3_aa: CASSLSTSGTYEQYF
cdr3_nt: TGTGCCAGCAGTTTAAGCACTAGCGGCACCTACGAGCAGTACTTC

d_call: TRBD2
j_call: TRBJ2-7
clone_size: .
v_call: TRBV20-1
cdr3_aa: CSARRAGGLSEQYF
cdr3_nt: TGCAGTGCTAGACGAGCGGGAGGCCTCTCGGAGCAGTACTTC

d_call: .
j_call: TRBJ2-2
clone_size: few
v_call: TRBV28
cdr3_aa: CASISSPGPRATGELFF
cdr3_nt: TGTGCCAGCATCTCGTCCCCGGGCCCGCGGGCGACCGGGGAGCTGTTTTTT

d_call: .
j_call: TRBJ2-2
clone_size: .
v_call: TRBV30
cdr3_aa: CAWSGGKAAGELFF
cdr3_nt: TGTGCCTGGAGTGGTGGGAAGGCGGCCGGGGAGCTGTTTTTT

d_call: .
j_call: TRBJ2-2
clone_size: .
v_call: TRBV7-3
cdr3_aa: CASSLMAENTGELFF
cdr3_nt: TGTGCCAGCAGCTTAATGGCGGAGAACACCGGGGAGCTGTTTTTT

d_call: .
j_call: TRBJ2-1
clone_size: .
v_call: TRBV20-1
cdr3_aa: CSLLGNGQFF
cdr3_nt: TGCAGCCTCTTGGGCAATGGGCAGTTCTTC

d_call: .
j_call: TRBJ2-1
clone_size: .
v_call: TRBV14
cdr3_aa: CASRLILASSYNEQFF
cdr3_nt: TGTGCCAGCAGGCTAATTCTAGCTAGCTCCTACAATGAGCAGTTCTTC

d_call: TRBD2
j_call: TRBJ2-1
clone_size: few
v_call: TRBV9
cdr3_aa: CASSVAAGGGNEQFF
cdr3_nt: TGTGCCAGCAGCGTAGCGGCGGGAGGCGGAAATGAGCAGTTCTTC

d_call: .
j_call: TRBJ2-3
clone_size: .
v_call: TRBV27
cdr3_aa: CASSVQLADTQYF
cdr3_nt: TGTGCCAGCAGTGTCCAGCTAGCGGATACGCAGTATTTT

d_call: .
j_call: TRBJ1-4
clone_size: .
v_call: TRBV3-1
cdr3_aa: CASSQDRTTGWEKLFF
cdr3_nt: TGTGCCAGCAGCCAAGATAGAACGACGGGTTGGGAAAAACTGTTTTTT

d_call: TRBD2
j_call: TRBJ2-3
clone_size: .
v_call: TRBV7-9
cdr3_aa: CASSPTSGRVDTQYF
cdr3_nt: TGTGCCAGCAGCCCGACTAGCGGCAGGGTAGATACGCAGTATTTT

d_call: .
j_call: TRBJ2-2
clone_size: .
v_call: TRBV5-1
cdr3_aa: CASSRTETGELFF
cdr3_nt: TGCGCCAGCAGCAGGACGGAGACCGGGGAGCTGTTTTTT

d_call: .
j_call: TRBJ1-4
clone_size: .
v_call: TRBV20-1
cdr3_aa: CSGRGHFSEKLFF
cdr3_nt: TGCAGTGGTCGGGGACACTTTAGCGAAAAACTGTTTTTT

d_call: TRBD1
j_call: TRBJ1-2
clone_size: few
v_call: TRBV20-1
cdr3_aa: CSARDGTGGNYGYTF
cdr3_nt: TGCAGTGCTAGAGATGGAACAGGGGGGAACTATGGCTACACCTTC

d_call: .
j_call: TRBJ2-4
clone_size: .
v_call: TRBV10-3
cdr3_aa: CAIRQGNIQYF
cdr3_nt: TGTGCCATCAGGCAGGGAAACATTCAGTACTTC

d_call: .
j_call: TRBJ2-6
clone_size: .
v_call: TRBV10-2
cdr3_aa: CASRDGISGANVLTF
cdr3_nt: TGCGCCAGCCGGGACGGAATCTCTGGGGCCAACGTCCTGACTTTC

d_call: TRBD1
j_call: TRBJ2-7
clone_size: .
v_call: TRBV3-1
cdr3_aa: CASSPQRDRVYEQYF
cdr3_nt: TGTGCCAGCAGCCCACAGAGGGACAGGGTCTACGAGCAGTACTTC

d_call: .
j_call: TRBJ2-5
clone_size: many
v_call: TRBV19
cdr3_aa: CASSTQASAETQYF
cdr3_nt: TGTGCCAGTAGTACGCAGGCTAGTGCAGAGACCCAGTACTTC

d_call: TRBD2
j_call: TRBJ2-1
clone_size: .
v_call: TRBV25-1
cdr3_aa: CASRSTSGKYNEQFF
cdr3_nt: TGTGCCAGCAGAAGTACTAGCGGGAAATACAATGAGCAGTTCTTC

d_call: .
j_call: TRBJ2-5
clone_size: few
v_call: TRBV11-2
cdr3_aa: CASSFSDGAQETQYF
cdr3_nt: TGTGCCAGCAGCTTTTCGGATGGAGCCCAAGAGACCCAGTACTTC

d_call: TRBD1
j_call: TRBJ1-5
clone_size: few
v_call: TRBV20-1
cdr3_aa: CSAYSADRGLQPQHF
cdr3_nt: TGCAGTGCTTACTCCGCGGACAGGGGGCTTCAGCCCCAGCATTTT

d_call: TRBD2
j_call: TRBJ2-1
clone_size: .
v_call: TRBV20-1
cdr3_aa: CRAGTSGSDEQFF
cdr3_nt: TGCAGGGCTGGGACTAGCGGGAGCGATGAGCAGTTCTTC

d_call: TRBD2
j_call: TRBJ2-7
clone_size: few
v_call: TRBV28
cdr3_aa: CASRQSGISYEQYF
cdr3_nt: TGTGCCAGCAGACAAAGCGGGATCTCCTACGAGCAGTACTTC

d_call: TRBD1
j_call: TRBJ2-4
clone_size: many
v_call: TRBV2
cdr3_aa: CASSEGQLAKNIQYF
cdr3_nt: TGTGCCAGCAGTGAGGGACAGCTAGCCAAAAACATTCAGTACTTC

d_call: TRBD2
j_call: TRBJ2-7
clone_size: .
v_call: TRBV11-2
cdr3_aa: CASSPSGRVREQYF
cdr3_nt: TGTGCCAGCAGCCCTAGCGGGAGGGTTCGCGAGCAGTACTTC

d_call: .
j_call: TRBJ1-1
clone_size: many
v_call: TRBV5-5
cdr3_aa: CASSLGTGRTEAFF
cdr3_nt: TGTGCCAGCAGCTTGGGGACGGGCAGGACTGAAGCTTTCTTT

d_call: TRBD1
j_call: TRBJ1-4
clone_size: .
v_call: TRBV5-6
cdr3_aa: CASSLHGQDINEKLFF
cdr3_nt: TGTGCCAGCAGCCTTCATGGACAGGACATTAATGAAAAACTGTTTTTT

d_call: TRBD1
j_call: TRBJ2-1
clone_size: .
v_call: TRBV12-3/TRBV12-4
cdr3_aa: CASSLRPGQAYNEQFF
cdr3_nt: TGTGCCAGCAGTTTAAGGCCGGGACAGGCCTACAATGAGCAGTTCTTC

d_call: TRBD1
j_call: TRBJ1-4
clone_size: many
v_call: TRBV28
cdr3_aa: CASSLLQGEGEKLFF
cdr3_nt: TGTGCCAGCAGTTTGTTACAGGGGGAGGGTGAAAAACTGTTTTTT

d_call: .
j_call: TRBJ1-1
clone_size: few
v_call: TRBV25-1
cdr3_aa: CASRFPGDTEAFF
cdr3_nt: TGTGCCAGCAGATTTCCGGGGGACACTGAAGCTTTCTTT

d_call: .
j_call: TRBJ2-5
clone_size: few
v_call: TRBV29-1
cdr3_aa: CSVEKTAAPQETQYF
cdr3_nt: TGCAGCGTTGAAAAGACTGCGGCCCCTCAAGAGACCCAGTACTTC

d_call: TRBD1
j_call: TRBJ1-2
clone_size: .
v_call: TRBV4-1
cdr3_aa: CASSQGPDRGRGYTF
cdr3_nt: TGCGCCAGCAGCCAAGGTCCCGACAGGGGGCGAGGCTACACCTTC

d_call: .
j_call: TRBJ2-7
clone_size: few
v_call: TRBV3-1
cdr3_aa: CASSQSGTNYEQYF
cdr3_nt: TGTGCCAGCAGCCAATCCGGGACGAACTACGAGCAGTACTTC

d_call: .
j_call: TRBJ2-5
clone_size: .
v_call: TRBV4-1
cdr3_aa: CASSQELSAGAAPNRQETQYF
cdr3_nt: TGCGCCAGCAGCCAAGAATTATCGGCCGGGGCCGCCCCTAACCGACAAGAGACCCAGTACTTC

d_call: .
j_call: TRBJ2-1
clone_size: .
v_call: TRBV5-1
cdr3_aa: CASSFGGVANNEQFF
cdr3_nt: TGCGCCAGCAGCTTTGGCGGGGTAGCGAACAATGAGCAGTTCTTC

d_call: TRBD2
j_call: TRBJ2-1
clone_size: .
v_call: TRBV7-9
cdr3_aa: CASIPPGGPSYNEQFF
cdr3_nt: TGTGCCAGCATTCCTCCGGGAGGACCCTCCTACAATGAGCAGTTCTTC

d_call: .
j_call: TRBJ2-7
clone_size: few
v_call: TRBV27
cdr3_aa: CASRKTNTYEQYF
cdr3_nt: TGTGCCAGCAGAAAGACTAATACCTACGAGCAGTACTTC

d_call: TRBD1
j_call: TRBJ2-7
clone_size: many
v_call: TRBV7-2
cdr3_aa: CASSPGGTSYEQYF
cdr3_nt: TGTGCCAGCAGCCCAGGGGGAACCTCCTACGAGCAGTACTTC

d_call: .
j_call: TRBJ2-7
clone_size: .
v_call: TRBV10-3
cdr3_aa: CATHRDSTGHYEQYF
cdr3_nt: TGTGCCACCCACCGGGATTCTACGGGGCACTACGAGCAGTACTTC

d_call: TRBD1
j_call: TRBJ2-3
clone_size: few
v_call: TRBV20-1
cdr3_aa: CSAGDRGMEDTQYF
cdr3_nt: TGCAGTGCTGGTGACAGGGGGATGGAAGATACGCAGTATTTT

d_call: .
j_call: TRBJ1-1
clone_size: .
v_call: TRBV20-1
cdr3_aa: CSVPADGNTEAFF
cdr3_nt: TGCAGTGTCCCAGCCGACGGGAACACTGAAGCTTTCTTT

d_call: .
j_call: TRBJ2-3
clone_size: .
v_call: TRBV24-1
cdr3_aa: CATRSYGDTQYF
cdr3_nt: TGTGCCACCAGAAGCTACGGGGATACGCAGTATTTT

d_call: TRBD2
j_call: TRBJ2-7
clone_size: few
v_call: TRBV24-1
cdr3_aa: CATSDSTLAGVDEQYF
cdr3_nt: TGTGCCACCAGTGATTCCACTCTAGCGGGAGTTGACGAGCAGTACTTC

d_call: TRBD2
j_call: TRBJ2-1
clone_size: .
v_call: TRBV7-2
cdr3_aa: CASSTRTSGRNSYNEQFF
cdr3_nt: TGTGCCAGCAGCACTAGGACTAGCGGGAGGAACTCCTACAATGAGCAGTTCTTC

d_call: TRBD2
j_call: TRBJ2-5
clone_size: .
v_call: TRBV28
cdr3_aa: CASTTTNVTSGRKETQYF
cdr3_nt: TGTGCCAGCACCACAACGAACGTCACTAGCGGGCGAAAAGAGACCCAGTACTTC

d_call: TRBD1
j_call: TRBJ1-6
clone_size: few
v_call: TRBV12-3/TRBV12-4
cdr3_aa: CASKRQGATYNSPLHF
cdr3_nt: TGTGCCAGCAAAAGACAGGGGGCCACCTATAATTCACCCCTCCACTTT

d_call: .
j_call: TRBJ2-7
clone_size: few
v_call: TRBV6-4
cdr3_aa: CASSVQGRSYYEQYF
cdr3_nt: TGTGCCAGCAGTGTTCAGGGGCGTAGTTATTACGAGCAGTACTTC

d_call: .
j_call: TRBJ2-3
clone_size: many
v_call: TRBV3-1
cdr3_aa: CASSQSGGTDTQYF
cdr3_nt: TGTGCCAGCAGCCAGTCAGGAGGAACAGATACGCAGTATTTT